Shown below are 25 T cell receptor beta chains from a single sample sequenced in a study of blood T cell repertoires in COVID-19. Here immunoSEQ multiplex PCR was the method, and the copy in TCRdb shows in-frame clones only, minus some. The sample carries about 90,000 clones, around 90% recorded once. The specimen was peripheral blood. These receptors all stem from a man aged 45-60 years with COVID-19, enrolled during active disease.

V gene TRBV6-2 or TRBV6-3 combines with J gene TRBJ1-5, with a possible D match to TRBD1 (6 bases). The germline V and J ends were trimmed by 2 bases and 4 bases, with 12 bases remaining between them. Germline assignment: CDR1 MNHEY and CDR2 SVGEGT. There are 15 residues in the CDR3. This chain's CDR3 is CASSYLGAGNQPQHF. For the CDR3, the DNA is TGTGCCAGCAGTTACCTGGGGGCAGGGAATCAGCCCCAGCATTTT.

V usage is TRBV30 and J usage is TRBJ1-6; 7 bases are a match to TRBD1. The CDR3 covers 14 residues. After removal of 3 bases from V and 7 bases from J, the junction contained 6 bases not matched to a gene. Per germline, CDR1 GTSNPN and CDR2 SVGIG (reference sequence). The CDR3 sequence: CAWRVDRTNSPLHF. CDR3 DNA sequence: TGTGCCTGGAGGGTGGACAGGACAAATTCACCCCTCCACTTT.

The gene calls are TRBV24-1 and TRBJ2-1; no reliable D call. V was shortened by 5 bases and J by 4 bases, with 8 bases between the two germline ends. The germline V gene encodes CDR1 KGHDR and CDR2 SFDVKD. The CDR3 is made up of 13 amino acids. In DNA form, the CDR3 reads TGTGCCACCAGTGCCAGGCTATACAATGAGCAGTTCTTC. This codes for CATSARLYNEQFF.

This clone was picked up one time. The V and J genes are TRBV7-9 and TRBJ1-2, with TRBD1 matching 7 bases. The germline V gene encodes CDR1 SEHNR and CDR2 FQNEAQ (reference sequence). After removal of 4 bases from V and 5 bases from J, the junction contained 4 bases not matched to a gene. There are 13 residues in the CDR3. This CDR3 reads CASSYRQGYGYTF. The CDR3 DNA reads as TGTGCCAGCAGCTACCGACAGGGATATGGCTACACCTTC.

The CDR3 region is CASSTPSRAGEQFF. The CDR3 DNA reads TGTGCCAGTAGTACCCCGAGTAGGGCGGGTGAGCAGTTCTTC. This sequence joins TRBV19 and TRBJ2-1, with a weak D call TRBD2 (5 bases). The CDR3 has 14 residues. Germline V CDR1 and CDR2: LNHDA, SQIVND (reference sequence). The ends were cut back, 4 bases at V and 9 bases at J, with 16 bases in the middle.

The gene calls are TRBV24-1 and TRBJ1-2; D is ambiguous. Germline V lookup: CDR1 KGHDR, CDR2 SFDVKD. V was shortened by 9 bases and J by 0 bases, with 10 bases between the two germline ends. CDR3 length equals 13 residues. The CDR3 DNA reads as TGTGCCACCCAACCCGGGACTAACTATGGCTACACCTTC. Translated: CATQPGTNYGYTF.

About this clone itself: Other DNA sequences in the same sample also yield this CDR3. This CDR3 reads CASSLGTGFGYTF. The DNA of the CDR3 is TGTGCCAGCAGTTTAGGGACAGGGTTTGGCTACACCTTC. The gene calls are TRBV28 and TRBJ1-2; 9 bases align to TRBD1. V gave up 2 bases and J gave up 7 bases; unmatched junction bases: 2. CDR1 is MDHEN, CDR2 SYDVKM, per germline. This CDR3 contains 13 residues.

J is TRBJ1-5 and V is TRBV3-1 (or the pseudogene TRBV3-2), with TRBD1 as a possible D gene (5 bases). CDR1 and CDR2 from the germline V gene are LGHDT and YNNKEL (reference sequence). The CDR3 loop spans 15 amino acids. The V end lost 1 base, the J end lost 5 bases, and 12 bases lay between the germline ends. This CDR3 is CASSQGQLIYQPQHF. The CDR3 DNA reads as TGTGCCAGCAGCCAAGGACAGCTAATTTATCAGCCCCAGCATTTT.

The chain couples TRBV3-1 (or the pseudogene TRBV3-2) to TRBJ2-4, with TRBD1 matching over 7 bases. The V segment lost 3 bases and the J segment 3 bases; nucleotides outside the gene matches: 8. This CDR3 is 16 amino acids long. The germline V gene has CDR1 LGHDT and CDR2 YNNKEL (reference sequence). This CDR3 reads CASSHRAQGFKNIQYF. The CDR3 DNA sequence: TGTGCCAGCAGCCACCGTGCACAGGGGTTCAAAAACATTCAGTACTTC.

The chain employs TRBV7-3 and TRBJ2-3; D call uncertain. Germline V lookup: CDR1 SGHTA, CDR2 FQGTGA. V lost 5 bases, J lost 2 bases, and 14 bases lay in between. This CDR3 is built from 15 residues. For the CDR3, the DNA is TGTGCCAGCAGCCTATATCCGGTTATCACAGATACGCAGTATTTT. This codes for CASSLYPVITDTQYF.

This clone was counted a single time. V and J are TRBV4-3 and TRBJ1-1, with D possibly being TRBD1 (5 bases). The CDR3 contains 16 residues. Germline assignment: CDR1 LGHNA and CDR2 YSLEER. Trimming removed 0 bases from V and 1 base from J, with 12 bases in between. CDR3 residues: CASSQEPGLTNTEAFF. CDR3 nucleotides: TGCGCCAGCAGCCAAGAACCGGGACTGACGAACACTGAAGCTTTCTTT.

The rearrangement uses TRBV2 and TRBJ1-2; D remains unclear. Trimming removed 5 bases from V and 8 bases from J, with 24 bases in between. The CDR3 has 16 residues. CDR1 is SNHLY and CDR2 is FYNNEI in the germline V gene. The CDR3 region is CASSPGRREGSIGYTF. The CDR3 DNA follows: TGTGCCAGCAGTCCCGGGAGAAGAGAAGGGTCGATAGGCTACACCTTC.

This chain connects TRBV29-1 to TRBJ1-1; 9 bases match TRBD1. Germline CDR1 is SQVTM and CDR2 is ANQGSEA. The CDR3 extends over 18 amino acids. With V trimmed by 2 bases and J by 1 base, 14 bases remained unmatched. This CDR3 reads CSVEQIRDRDYPNTEAFF. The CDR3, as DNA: TGCAGCGTTGAACAAATCCGGGACAGGGATTATCCGAACACTGAAGCTTTCTTT.

CDR3 in amino acids: CASSSRGQPWTEAFF. CDR3 nucleotide sequence: TGTGCCAGCAGCTCAAGGGGACAGCCGTGGACTGAAGCTTTCTTT. The genes are TRBV7-9 and TRBJ1-1, with 7 nucleotides matching TRBD1. The CDR3 contains 15 residues. Germline V gene lookup returns CDR1 SEHNR and CDR2 FQNEAQ (reference sequence). The V segment lost 4 bases and the J segment 5 bases; nucleotides outside the gene matches: 10. Drawing the rest from reference TRBV7-9 and TRBJ1-1, the complete variable domain is DTGVSQNPRHKITKRGQNVTFRCDPISEHNRLYWYRQTLGQGPEFLTYFQNEAQLEKSRLLSDRFSAERPKGSFSTLEIQRTEQGDSAMYLCASSSRGQPWTEAFFGQGTRLTVV.

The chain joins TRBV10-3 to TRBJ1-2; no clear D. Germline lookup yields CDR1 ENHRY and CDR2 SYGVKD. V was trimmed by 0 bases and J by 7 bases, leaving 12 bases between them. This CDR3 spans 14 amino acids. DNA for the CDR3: TGTGCCATCAGTGAGTCGGGCAGCTTTATTGGCTACACCTTC. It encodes CAISESGSFIGYTF.

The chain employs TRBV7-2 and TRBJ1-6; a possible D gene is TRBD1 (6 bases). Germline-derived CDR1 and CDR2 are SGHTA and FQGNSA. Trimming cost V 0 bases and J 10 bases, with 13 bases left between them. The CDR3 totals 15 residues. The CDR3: CASSLAHRVGSPLHF. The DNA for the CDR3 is TGTGCCAGCAGCTTAGCTCACAGGGTCGGGTCACCCCTCCACTTT.

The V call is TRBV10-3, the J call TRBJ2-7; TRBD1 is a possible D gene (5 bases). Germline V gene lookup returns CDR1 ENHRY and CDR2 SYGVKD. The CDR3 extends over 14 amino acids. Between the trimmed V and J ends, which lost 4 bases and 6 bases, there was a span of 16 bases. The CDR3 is CAISALQGQFEQYF. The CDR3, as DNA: TGTGCCATCAGTGCGTTGCAGGGCCAGTTCGAGCAGTACTTC.

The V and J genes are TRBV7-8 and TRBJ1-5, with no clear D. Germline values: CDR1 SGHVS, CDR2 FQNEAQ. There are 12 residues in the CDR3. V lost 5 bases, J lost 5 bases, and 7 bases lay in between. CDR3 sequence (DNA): TGTGCCAGCAGCGCACAGTATCAGCCCCAGCATTTT. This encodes CASSAQYQPQHF.

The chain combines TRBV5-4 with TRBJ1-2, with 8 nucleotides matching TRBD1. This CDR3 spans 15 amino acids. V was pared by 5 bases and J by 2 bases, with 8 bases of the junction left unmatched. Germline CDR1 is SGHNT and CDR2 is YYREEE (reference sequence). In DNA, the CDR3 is TGTGCCAGCAGTTATGACAGGGGATTCAACTATGGCTACACCTTC. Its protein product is CASSYDRGFNYGYTF.

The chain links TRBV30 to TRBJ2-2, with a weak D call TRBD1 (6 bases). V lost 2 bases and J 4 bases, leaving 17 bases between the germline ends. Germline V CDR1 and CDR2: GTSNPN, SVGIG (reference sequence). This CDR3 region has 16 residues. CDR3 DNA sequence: TGTGCCTGGAGTACCGCCCGGACAGCCCCCACCGGGGAGCTGTTTTTT. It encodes CAWSTARTAPTGELFF.

This chain's CDR3 is CASSAIPPNEKLFF. The CDR3 DNA sequence: TGTGCCAGCAGCGCGATCCCCCCTAATGAAAAACTGTTTTTT. The J gene is TRBJ1-4, the V gene TRBV7-3, with D unclear. There are 14 residues in the CDR3. Germline CDR1 SGHTA, CDR2 FQGTGA. Deletions cut 5 bases from V and 3 bases from J, with 10 bases between.

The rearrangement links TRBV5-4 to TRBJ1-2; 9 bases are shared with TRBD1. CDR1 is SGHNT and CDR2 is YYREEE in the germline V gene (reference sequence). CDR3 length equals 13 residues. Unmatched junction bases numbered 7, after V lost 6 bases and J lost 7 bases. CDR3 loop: CASIPGQGFGYTF. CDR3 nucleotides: TGTGCCAGCATCCCGGGACAGGGCTTTGGCTACACCTTC.

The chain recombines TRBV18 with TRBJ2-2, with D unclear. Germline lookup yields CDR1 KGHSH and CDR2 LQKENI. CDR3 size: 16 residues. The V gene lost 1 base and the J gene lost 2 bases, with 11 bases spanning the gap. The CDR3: CASSPRRNENTGELFF. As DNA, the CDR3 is TGTGCCAGCTCACCACGGCGGAATGAAAACACCGGGGAGCTGTTTTTT. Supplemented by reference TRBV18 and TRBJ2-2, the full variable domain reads NAGVMQNPRHLVRRRGQEARLRCSPMKGHSHVYWYRQLPEEGLKFMVYLQKENIIDESGMPKERFSAEFPKEGPSILRIQQVVRGDSAAYFCASSPRRNENTGELFFGEGSRLTVL.

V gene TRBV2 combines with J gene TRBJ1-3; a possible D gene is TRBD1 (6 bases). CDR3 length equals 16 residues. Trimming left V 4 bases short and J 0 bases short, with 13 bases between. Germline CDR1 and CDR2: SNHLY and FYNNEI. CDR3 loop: CASSGRGEISGNTIYF. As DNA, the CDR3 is TGTGCCAGCAGTGGCAGGGGCGAAATCTCTGGAAACACCATATATTTT.

In nucleotides, the CDR3 is TGCGCCAGCAGCTTAAAAAGACTAGCGGGGGGTCAAGAGACCCAGTACTTC. As protein: CASSLKRLAGGQETQYF. The rearrangement joins TRBV5-1 to TRBJ2-5; 13 nucleotides align to TRBD2. From germline, CDR1 is SGHRS and CDR2 YFSETQ. With 2 bases clipped from V and 2 bases from J, the junction kept 6 bases outside the gene matches. The CDR3 consists of 17 residues. Combining the CDR3 with reference TRBV5-1 and TRBJ2-5 gives the whole variable domain KAGVTQTPRYLIKTRGQQVTLSCSPISGHRSVSWYQQTPGQGLQFLFEYFSETQRNKGNFPGRFSGRQFSNSRSEMNVSTLELGDSALYLCASSLKRLAGGQETQYFGPGTRLLVL.